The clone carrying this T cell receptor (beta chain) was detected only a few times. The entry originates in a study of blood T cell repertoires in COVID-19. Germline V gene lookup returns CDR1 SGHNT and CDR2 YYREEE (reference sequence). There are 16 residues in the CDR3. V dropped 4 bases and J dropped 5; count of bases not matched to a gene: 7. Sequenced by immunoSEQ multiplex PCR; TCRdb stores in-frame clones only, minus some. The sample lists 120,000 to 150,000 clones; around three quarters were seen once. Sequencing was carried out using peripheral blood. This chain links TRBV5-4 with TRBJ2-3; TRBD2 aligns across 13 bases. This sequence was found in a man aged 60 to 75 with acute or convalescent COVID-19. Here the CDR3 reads CASSKRGLAGIDTQYF. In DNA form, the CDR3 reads TGTGCCAGCAGCAAGAGGGGACTAGCGGGAATAGATACGCAGTATTTT.